These 17 T cell receptor beta chains were all obtained from the same sample, sequenced in a study of blood T cell repertoires in COVID-19. This table comes from immunoSEQ multiplex PCR, and its TCRdb copy is limited to in-frame clones, with some not included. The sample lists under 250,000 clones; 80% to 95% were seen once. The specimen sequenced was peripheral blood. Every receptor here comes from a man aged 55 to 70 with COVID-19, enrolled during active disease.

The V gene is TRBV4-2, the J gene TRBJ1-4, with TRBD1 matching 9 bases. Germline CDR1 and CDR2: LGHNA and YNFKEQ. V lost 5 bases, J lost 7 bases, and 11 bases stayed unmatched. This CDR3 has 16 residues. The CDR3 loop reads CASSVRERDRAEKLFF. The CDR3 coding sequence is TGTGCCAGCAGCGTAAGAGAGCGGGACAGGGCTGAAAAACTGTTTTTT.

The chain employs TRBV7-2 and TRBJ2-2, with D tentatively TRBD2 (6 bases). V was trimmed by 6 bases and J by 1 base, leaving 15 bases between them. Germline lookup yields CDR1 SGHTA and CDR2 FQGNSA. This CDR3 is built from 16 residues. CDR3 region: CASRTRERGNTGELFF. CDR3 DNA sequence: TGTGCCAGCAGGACTCGGGAGAGAGGGAACACCGGGGAGCTGTTTTTT.

The rearrangement links TRBV20-1 to TRBJ2-7, with TRBD1 as a possible D gene (5 bases). The ends were cut back, 3 bases at V and 4 bases at J, with 16 bases in the middle. In germline, CDR1 is DFQATT, CDR2 SNEGSKA (reference sequence). This CDR3 is 14 amino acids long. The CDR3 DNA sequence: TGCAGTGCTAGTCCCCCAACAGGATCTTACGAGCAGTACTTC. Encoded protein: CSASPPTGSYEQYF.

This chain connects TRBV5-1 to TRBJ2-7, with 8 bases fitting TRBD1. The CDR3 has 14 residues. V lost 4 bases to trimming and J lost 3 bases; unmatched junction nucleotides: 6. The germline gives CDR1 SGHRS, CDR2 YFSETQ. The chain's CDR3 is CASSPGDRIYEQYF. CDR3 in DNA: TGCGCCAGCAGCCCTGGGGACAGGATCTACGAGCAGTACTTC.

A single count supports this clone. The chain is built from TRBV9 and TRBJ1-3, with D unresolved. This CDR3 is built from 15 residues. The germline V and J ends were trimmed by 4 bases and 4 bases, with 15 bases remaining between them. Germline CDR1 is SGDLS and CDR2 is YYNGEE. The CDR3 DNA sequence: TGTGCCAGCAGCCCCTCCTCCAGAGGCGGAAACACCATATATTTT. Translated: CASSPSSRGGNTIYF.

The V call is TRBV14, the J call TRBJ2-3; possibly TRBD2 for D (6 bases). Between the trimmed V and J ends, which lost 1 base and 5 bases, there was a span of 7 bases. Germline V gene lookup returns CDR1 SGHDN and CDR2 FVKESK. There are 13 residues in the CDR3. As DNA, the CDR3 is TGTGCCAGCAGCCAAGGACTAGTAGATACGCAGTATTTT. Amino acids: CASSQGLVDTQYF.

The rearrangement uses TRBV7-2 and TRBJ2-1; 13 positions agree with TRBD2. The CDR3 sequence is 18 residues long. Germline V CDR1 and CDR2: SGHTA, FQGNSA. V lost 5 bases to trimming and J lost 7 bases; unmatched junction nucleotides: 14. The CDR3 DNA follows: TGTGCCAGCAGCCTCCGCCATACTAGCGGGAGGGTCGGGAATGAGCAGTTCTTC. As protein: CASSLRHTSGRVGNEQFF.

This chain's CDR3 is CASSPAPSGSGEQFF. The DNA of the CDR3 is TGTGCCAGCAGCCCTGCTCCTAGCGGGAGTGGTGAGCAGTTCTTC. The chain combines TRBV7-2 with TRBJ2-1, with TRBD2 matching 10 bases. This CDR3 is built from 15 residues. In germline, CDR1 is SGHTA, CDR2 FQGNSA. The V and J ends lost 5 bases and 9 bases, in that order; junction bases with no gene match: 10.

There are a few counts of this clone. The genes are TRBV7-9 and TRBJ2-1, with D tentatively TRBD2 (6 bases). The CDR3 is made up of 17 amino acids. V was cut by 7 bases and J by 0 bases, with 19 bases left in between. Germline CDR1 reads SEHNR; CDR2 reads FQNEAQ (reference sequence). The CDR3 DNA follows: TGTGCCAGCACCCGCCCCTTTCTAGCGAGCTCCTACAATGAGCAGTTCTTC. It translates to CASTRPFLASSYNEQFF. Full variable domain (missing parts from reference TRBV7-9 and TRBJ2-1): DTGVSQNPRHKITKRGQNVTFRCDPISEHNRLYWYRQTLGQGPEFLTYFQNEAQLEKSRLLSDRFSAERPKGSFSTLEIQRTEQGDSAMYLCASTRPFLASSYNEQFFGPGTRLTVL.

This clone was counted a single time. The genes are TRBV28 and TRBJ2-7; the match to TRBD2 covers 14 bases. The junction had 6 bases not matched to a gene; V was cut back by 7 bases and J by 4 bases. The CDR3 extends over 15 amino acids. Germline CDR1 reads MDHEN; CDR2 reads SYDVKM. The CDR3 region has the DNA TGTGCCAGCATCAAGGGACTAGCGGGAGTTTACGAGCAGTACTTC. Protein sequence: CASIKGLAGVYEQYF.

The rearrangement links TRBV9 to TRBJ1-6; weak D call: TRBD1 (5 bases). The V end lost 0 bases, the J end lost 0 bases, and 7 bases lay between the germline ends. Germline V gene lookup returns CDR1 SGDLS and CDR2 YYNGEE. The CDR3 sequence is 16 residues long. The CDR3 loop reads CASSVGDYSYNSPLHF. The CDR3 DNA follows: TGTGCCAGCAGCGTAGGGGACTACTCCTATAATTCACCCCTCCACTTT.

V gene TRBV27 combines with J gene TRBJ2-3; weak D call: TRBD1 (5 bases). V shed 5 bases and J shed 0 bases, with 9 bases lying between them. This CDR3 has 14 residues. Germline V gene data show CDR1 as MNHEY and CDR2 as SMNVEV (reference sequence). CDR3 in DNA: TGTGCCAGCAGTCTCCGACAGAGCACAGATACGCAGTATTTT. Translating gives CASSLRQSTDTQYF.

The chain recombines TRBV4-1 with TRBJ2-4; TRBD1 matches at 7 bases. J lost 0 bases, V lost 1 base, and 9 bases had no gene match. This CDR3 spans 18 amino acids. Germline V CDR1 and CDR2: MGHRA, YSYEKL. This CDR3 reads CASSQVPRDRIAKNIQYF. CDR3 nucleotide sequence: TGCGCCAGCAGCCAAGTTCCTCGGGACAGAATAGCCAAAAACATTCAGTACTTC.

The rearrangement uses TRBV27 and TRBJ2-1, with 7 nucleotides matching TRBD1. CDR1 is MNHEY, CDR2 SMNVEV, per germline (reference sequence). The length of the CDR3 is 15 residues. Trimming at V came to 5 bases and at J to 5 bases, leaving 9 bases not matched to a gene. As DNA, the CDR3 is TGTGCCAGCAGTCGCCAATCGGACAGGAACAATGAGCAGTTCTTC. Protein: CASSRQSDRNNEQFF.

The chain employs TRBV6-1 and TRBJ1-2; 8 nucleotides align to TRBD1. With V trimmed by 2 bases and J by 7 bases, 6 bases remained unmatched. This CDR3 contains 14 residues. Germline CDR1 and CDR2: MNHNS and SASEGT. CDR3 region: CASSEPVRGPGYTF. In DNA, the CDR3 is TGTGCCAGCAGTGAACCGGTCAGGGGGCCTGGCTACACCTTC.

The chain has TRBV6-5 and TRBJ1-6; perhaps TRBD1 as D (6 bases). From germline, CDR1 is MNHEY and CDR2 SVGAGI. The length of the CDR3 is 13 residues. V was pared by 6 bases and J by 6 bases, with 9 bases between. CDR3 nucleotides: TGTGCCAGCAGGGGACACCCTAATTCACCCCTCCACTTT. It yields the protein CASRGHPNSPLHF.

V is TRBV6-5 and J is TRBJ2-7, with TRBD1 matching over 7 bases. CDR1 is MNHEY and CDR2 is SVGAGI in the germline V gene. This CDR3 is built from 14 residues. The ends lost 5 bases at V and 0 bases at J; junction bases unmatched: 4. In DNA form, the CDR3 reads TGTGCCAGCAGTCCAGGACAGGCCTCCTACGAGCAGTACTTC. Protein sequence: CASSPGQASYEQYF.